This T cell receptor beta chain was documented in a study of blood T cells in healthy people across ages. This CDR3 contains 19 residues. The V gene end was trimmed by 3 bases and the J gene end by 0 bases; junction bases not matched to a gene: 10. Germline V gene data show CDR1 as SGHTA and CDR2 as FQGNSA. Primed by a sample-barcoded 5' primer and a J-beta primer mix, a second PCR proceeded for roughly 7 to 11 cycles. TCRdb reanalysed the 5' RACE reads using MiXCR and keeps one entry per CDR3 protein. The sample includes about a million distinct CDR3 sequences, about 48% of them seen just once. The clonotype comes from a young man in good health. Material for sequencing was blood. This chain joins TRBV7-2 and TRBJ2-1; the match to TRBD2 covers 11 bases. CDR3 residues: CASSLPSGGTSSSYNEQFF. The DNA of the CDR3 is TGTGCCAGCAGCTTGCCTAGCGGGGGGACCTCTAGCTCCTACAATGAGCAGTTCTTC.